The 17 T cell receptor beta chains in this list originate from one sample, sequenced in a study of blood T cells in healthy people across ages. PCR was performed a second time for about 7 to 11 cycles using a sample-barcoded 5' primer and a J-beta primer mix. TCRdb passed the 5' RACE reads through MiXCR, listing each CDR3 protein once. This sample has 1.5 million to 1.9 million distinct CDR3 sequences, with 42% found just once. Sequencing was performed on blood. All receptors come from a young woman in good health.

As to this clonotype: A much larger clone sits a single nucleotide away, making a read error possible. The rearrangement links TRBV20-1 to TRBJ1-5; D gene ambiguous. CDR1 and CDR2 (germline): DFQATT, SNEGSKA (reference sequence). The CDR3 totals 10 residues. CDR3 sequence reads: CSASIQSQHF. CDR3 in DNA: TGCAGTGCCTCTATTCAGTCCCAGCATTTT.

V and J are TRBV18 and TRBJ2-1; 12 bases align to TRBD2. The germline V gene has CDR1 KGHSH and CDR2 LQKENI. Trimming cost V 6 bases and J 0 bases; bases outside gene matches: 21. CDR3 size: 22 residues. CDR3 nucleotides: TGTGCCAGCTCCTGGACTAGCGGGGTAACAAGCTCCATGGTGGGCTCCTACAATGAGCAGTTCTTC. It specifies CASSWTSGVTSSMVGSYNEQFF. Supplemented by reference TRBV18 and TRBJ2-1, the full variable domain reads NAGVMQNPRHLVRRRGQEARLRCSPMKGHSHVYWYRQLPEEGLKFMVYLQKENIIDESGMPKERFSAEFPKEGPSILRIQQVVRGDSAAYFCASSWTSGVTSSMVGSYNEQFFGPGTRLTVL.

This clonotype was counted a few times. The chain couples TRBV20-1 to TRBJ2-1, with D possibly matching TRBD2 (5 bases). CDR3 length: 12 amino acids. Germline V CDR1 and CDR2: DFQATT, SNEGSKA (reference sequence). V was shortened by 3 bases and J by 10 bases, with 13 bases between the two germline ends. CDR3 nucleotide sequence: TGCAGTGCTAGGGTCGGCGGGCACGAGCAGTTCTTC. It is translated as CSARVGGHEQFF.

Comments on this clonotype: The junction and the germline gene differ at one end; a read error may be behind it. The chain carries TRBV6-5 and TRBJ1-2; D perhaps matches TRBD1 (6 bases). CDR1 and CDR2 (germline): MNHEY, SVGAGI. The CDR3 totals 14 residues. CDR3 sequence reads: CASSYSGGPYGDTF. CDR3 DNA: TGTGCCAGCAGTTACTCGGGGGGGCCCTATGGCGACACCTTC.

This chain joins TRBV5-4 and TRBJ2-1; the D gene is possibly TRBD2 (5 bases). CDR1 is SGHNT, CDR2 YYREEE, per germline (reference sequence). This CDR3 contains 12 residues. Trimming took off 6 bases at V and 7 bases at J, with 11 bases between the two ends. The CDR3 nucleotides are TGTGCCAGCACCGGGATGGGGAATGAGCAGTTCTTC. Translating gives CASTGMGNEQFF.

The rearrangement uses TRBV7-9 and TRBJ1-4; a possible D gene is TRBD1 (5 bases). Trimming left V 0 bases short and J 8 bases short, with 13 bases between. The CDR3 extends over 15 amino acids. Germline CDR1 is SEHNR and CDR2 is FQNEAQ (reference sequence). The CDR3 DNA reads TGTGCCAGCAGCTTAGCGGTCGGGGCGGGCGAAAAACTGTTTTTT. This encodes CASSLAVGAGEKLFF.

The chain uses TRBV10-2 and TRBJ2-3; D is perhaps TRBD1 or TRBD2 (6 bases each). Germline values: CDR1 WSHSY, CDR2 SAAADI. Trimming shortened V by 1 base and J by 2 bases, and 16 bases separated the two germline ends. CDR3 length equals 17 residues. The CDR3 reads CASSEFFITGATDTQYF. The CDR3 coding sequence is TGCGCCAGCAGTGAGTTTTTTATCACGGGGGCCACAGATACGCAGTATTTT.

V is TRBV27 and J is TRBJ2-7; 7 nucleotides match TRBD1. CDR1 and CDR2 from the germline V gene are MNHEY and SMNVEV (reference sequence). This CDR3 is 15 amino acids long. V trimming: 7 bases; J trimming: 2 bases; junction bases outside the gene matches: 11. The CDR3 nucleotides are TGTGCCAGCAACCTACCCGGGGACAGCCCCTACGAGCAGTACTTC. It codes for CASNLPGDSPYEQYF.

The sample holds a few counts of this clonotype. The chain couples TRBV20-1 to TRBJ2-5, with D perhaps being TRBD1 or TRBD2 (5 bases each). CDR3 size: 12 residues. Deletions cut 7 bases from V and 11 bases from J, with 20 bases between. CDR1 is DFQATT and CDR2 is SNEGSKA in the germline V gene (reference sequence). CDR3 nucleotides: TGCAGTGGGGACGCCGAACCCAATGAGCAGTACTTC. This translates into CSGDAEPNEQYF.

Concerning this clonotype itself: A read error may account for a junction end that differs from germline. The rearrangement links TRBV7-2 to TRBJ2-4; D is unresolved. The DNA matches TRBJ2-7 better at its end, which makes the J call doubtful. The length of the CDR3 is 13 residues. Germline values: CDR1 SGHTA, CDR2 FQGNSA. CDR3 sequence (DNA): TGTGCCTGCAGCTTACCGGCAGACCACGAGCAGTACTTC. This sequence encodes CACSLPADHEQYF.

This clonotype was counted between two and nine times. The genes are TRBV20-1 and TRBJ2-7; TRBD1 might be the D (5 bases). V gave up 0 bases and J gave up 2 bases, with 14 bases separating them. The CDR3 length is 15 residues. From germline, CDR1 is DFQATT and CDR2 SNEGSKA (reference sequence). The CDR3 DNA is TGCAGTGCTAGAGATTCTAGGTACAGGCCCTACGAGCAGTACTTC. This translates into CSARDSRYRPYEQYF.

The chain carries TRBV9 and TRBJ1-2; tentative D call: TRBD1 (6 bases). Trimming cost V 2 bases and J 7 bases, with 18 bases left between them. Germline values: CDR1 SGDLS, CDR2 YYNGEE. CDR3 length: 15 residues. This chain's CDR3 is CASSVPGHGSGGYTF. The CDR3 DNA sequence: TGTGCCAGCAGCGTTCCGGGACATGGGTCGGGTGGCTACACCTTC.

This clonotype was counted a few times. The chain uses TRBV4-2 and TRBJ2-7; TRBD2 matches 9 bases. The length of the CDR3 is 19 residues. The junction had 14 bases not matched to a gene; V was cut back by 0 bases and J by 2 bases. Germline V gene lookup returns CDR1 LGHNA and CDR2 YNFKEQ. Here the CDR3 reads CASSQEAASGTYRPYEQYF. DNA for the CDR3: TGTGCCAGCAGCCAAGAAGCAGCTAGCGGGACCTACCGGCCCTACGAGCAGTACTTC.

The chain recombines TRBV5-1 with TRBJ1-1; D unclear. CDR3 size: 15 residues. Trimming stripped 0 bases from V and 2 bases from J, with 11 bases between. From germline, CDR1 is SGHRS and CDR2 YFSETQ. The CDR3 bases are TGCGCCAGCAGCTTGGAACGAATTGGCAACACTGAAGCTTTCTTT. Translated: CASSLERIGNTEAFF.

The chain uses TRBV4-1 and TRBJ1-1; D possibly corresponds to TRBD1 (5 bases). V was shortened by 1 base and J by 0 bases, with 9 bases between the two germline ends. The CDR3 is 15 amino acids. Germline values: CDR1 MGHRA, CDR2 YSYEKL. The CDR3 sequence: CASSQVATVNTEAFF. The CDR3, as DNA: TGCGCCAGCAGCCAAGTTGCGACAGTGAACACTGAAGCTTTCTTT.

The chain recombines TRBV27 with TRBJ2-7; D uncertain. CDR1 and CDR2 (germline): MNHEY, SMNVEV (reference sequence). The V end was cut by 5 bases, the J end by 3 bases, with 14 bases between. The CDR3 is made up of 14 amino acids. CDR3 sequence reads: CASSTQLQNYEQYF. The CDR3 nucleotides are TGTGCCAGCAGTACACAACTACAGAACTACGAGCAGTACTTC.

In nucleotides, the CDR3 is TGTGCCAGCAGCCCCATCGTGGGGACAGGGTATGAGCAGTACTTC. It yields the protein CASSPIVGTGYEQYF. The chain uses TRBV5-6 and TRBJ2-7, with 9 positions matching TRBD1. Trimming at V came to 4 bases and at J to 7 bases, leaving 12 bases not matched to a gene. From germline, CDR1 is SGHDT and CDR2 YYEEEE. The CDR3 runs 15 residues.